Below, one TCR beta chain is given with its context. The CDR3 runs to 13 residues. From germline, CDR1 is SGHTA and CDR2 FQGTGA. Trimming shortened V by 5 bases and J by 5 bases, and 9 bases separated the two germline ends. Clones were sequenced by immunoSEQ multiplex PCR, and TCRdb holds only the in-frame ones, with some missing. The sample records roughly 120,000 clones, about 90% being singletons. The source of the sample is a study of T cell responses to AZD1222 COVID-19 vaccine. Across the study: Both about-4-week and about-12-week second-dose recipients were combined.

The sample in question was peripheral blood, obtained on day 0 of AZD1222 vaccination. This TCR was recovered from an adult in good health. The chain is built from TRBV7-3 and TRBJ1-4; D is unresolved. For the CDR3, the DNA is TGTGCCAGCAGCCCCAGGATAAATGAAAAACTGTTTTTT. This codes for CASSPRINEKLFF.